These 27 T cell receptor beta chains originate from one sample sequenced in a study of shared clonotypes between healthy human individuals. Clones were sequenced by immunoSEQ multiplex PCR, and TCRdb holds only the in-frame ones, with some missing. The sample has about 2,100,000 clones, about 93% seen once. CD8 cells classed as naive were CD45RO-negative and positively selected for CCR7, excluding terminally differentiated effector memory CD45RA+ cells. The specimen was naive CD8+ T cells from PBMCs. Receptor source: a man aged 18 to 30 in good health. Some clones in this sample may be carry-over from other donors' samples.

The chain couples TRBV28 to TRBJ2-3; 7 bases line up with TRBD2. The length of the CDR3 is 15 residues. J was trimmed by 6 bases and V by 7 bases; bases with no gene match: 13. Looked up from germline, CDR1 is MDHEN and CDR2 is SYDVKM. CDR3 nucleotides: TGTGCCAGCAACCCTAGCGGCCCAGGAGGGGATACGCAGTATTTT. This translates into CASNPSGPGGDTQYF.

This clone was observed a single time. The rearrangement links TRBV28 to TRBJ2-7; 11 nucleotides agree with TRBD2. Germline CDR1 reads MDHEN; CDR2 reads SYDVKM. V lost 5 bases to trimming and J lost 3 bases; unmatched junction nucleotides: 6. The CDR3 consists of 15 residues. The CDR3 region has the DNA TGTGCCAGCAGTCCGACTAGCGGGGCCCTCTACGAGCAGTACTTC. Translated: CASSPTSGALYEQYF.

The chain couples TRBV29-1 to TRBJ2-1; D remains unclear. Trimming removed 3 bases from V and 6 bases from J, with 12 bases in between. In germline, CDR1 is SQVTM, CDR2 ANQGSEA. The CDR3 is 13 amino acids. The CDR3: CSVDPGPLNEQFF. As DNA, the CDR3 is TGCAGCGTTGATCCCGGTCCCCTCAATGAGCAGTTCTTC.

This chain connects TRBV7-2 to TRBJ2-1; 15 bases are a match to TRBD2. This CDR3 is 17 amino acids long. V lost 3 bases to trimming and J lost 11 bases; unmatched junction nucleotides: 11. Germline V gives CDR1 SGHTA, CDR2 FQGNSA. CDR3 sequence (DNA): TGTGCCAGCAGCTTCGACATTACCGGGACTAGCGGGAGGCAGCAGTTCTTC. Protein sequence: CASSFDITGTSGRQQFF. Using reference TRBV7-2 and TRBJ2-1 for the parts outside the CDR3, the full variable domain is GAGVSQSPSNKVTEKGKDVELRCDPISGHTALYWYRQSLGQGLEFLIYFQGNSAPDKSGLPSDRFSAERTGGSVSTLTIQRTQQEDSAVYLCASSFDITGTSGRQQFFGPGTRLTVL.

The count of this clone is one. This CDR3 is CASTQGATNEKLFF. In DNA, the CDR3 is TGTGCCAGCACCCAGGGGGCAACTAATGAAAAACTGTTTTTT. This chain joins TRBV2 and TRBJ1-4; 7 bases map to TRBD1. The CDR3 has 14 residues. V lost 7 bases to trimming and J lost 0 bases; unmatched junction nucleotides: 2. Germline-derived CDR1 and CDR2 are SNHLY and FYNNEI.

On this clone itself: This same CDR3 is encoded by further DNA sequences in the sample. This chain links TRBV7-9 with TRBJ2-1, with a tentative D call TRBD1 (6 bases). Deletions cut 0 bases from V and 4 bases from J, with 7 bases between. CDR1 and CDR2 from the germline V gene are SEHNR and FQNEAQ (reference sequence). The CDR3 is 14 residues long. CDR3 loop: CASSLAQGYNEQFF. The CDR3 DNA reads TGTGCCAGCAGCTTAGCACAGGGTTACAATGAGCAGTTCTTC.

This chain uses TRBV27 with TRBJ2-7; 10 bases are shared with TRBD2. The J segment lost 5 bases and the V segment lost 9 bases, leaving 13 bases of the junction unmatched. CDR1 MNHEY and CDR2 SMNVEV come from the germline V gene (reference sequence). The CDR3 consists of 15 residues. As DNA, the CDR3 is TGTGCCAGTAACCCCAGAGCGGGAGGGCCAAACGAGCAGTACTTC. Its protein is CASNPRAGGPNEQYF.

This CDR3 is CSVEDQGTRPSNEQFF. In DNA form, the CDR3 reads TGCAGCGTTGAAGATCAAGGGACTAGACCGTCCAATGAGCAGTTCTTC. This chain links TRBV29-1 with TRBJ2-1, with 8 bases fitting TRBD2. Germline CDR1 and CDR2: SQVTM and ANQGSEA. V lost 0 bases and J lost 6; bases outside the gene matches: 10. The CDR3 extends over 16 amino acids.

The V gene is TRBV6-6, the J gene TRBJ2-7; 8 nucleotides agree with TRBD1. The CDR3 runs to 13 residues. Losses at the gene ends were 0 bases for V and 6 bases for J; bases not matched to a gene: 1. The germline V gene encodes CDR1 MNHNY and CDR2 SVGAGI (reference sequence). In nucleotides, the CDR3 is TGTGCCAGCAGTTACTCAGACAGGGGCGAGCAGTACTTC. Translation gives CASSYSDRGEQYF.

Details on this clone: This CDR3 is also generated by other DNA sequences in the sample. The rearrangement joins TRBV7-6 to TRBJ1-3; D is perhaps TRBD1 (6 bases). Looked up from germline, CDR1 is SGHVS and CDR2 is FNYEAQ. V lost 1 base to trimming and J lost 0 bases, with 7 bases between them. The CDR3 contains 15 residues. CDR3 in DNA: TGTGCCAGCAGCTTAGGGGGGGCCTCTGGAAACACCATATATTTT. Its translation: CASSLGGASGNTIYF.

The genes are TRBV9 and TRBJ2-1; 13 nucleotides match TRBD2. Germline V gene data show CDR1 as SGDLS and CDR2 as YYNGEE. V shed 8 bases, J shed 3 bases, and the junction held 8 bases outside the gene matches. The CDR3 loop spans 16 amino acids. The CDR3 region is CASGLAGEGVYNEQFF. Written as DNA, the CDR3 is TGTGCCAGTGGACTAGCGGGAGAAGGTGTCTACAATGAGCAGTTCTTC. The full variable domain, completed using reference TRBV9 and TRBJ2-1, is DSGVTQTPKHLITATGQRVTLRCSPRSGDLSVYWYQQSLDQGLQFLIQYYNGEERAKGNILERFSAQQFPDLHSELNLSSLELGDSALYFCASGLAGEGVYNEQFFGPGTRLTVL.

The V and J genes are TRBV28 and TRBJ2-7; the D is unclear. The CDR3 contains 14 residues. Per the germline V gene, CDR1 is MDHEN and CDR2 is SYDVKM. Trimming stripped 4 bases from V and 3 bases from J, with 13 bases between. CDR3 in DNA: TGTGCCAGCAGTTCCGACTCCCGACTCTACGAGCAGTACTTC. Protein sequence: CASSSDSRLYEQYF.

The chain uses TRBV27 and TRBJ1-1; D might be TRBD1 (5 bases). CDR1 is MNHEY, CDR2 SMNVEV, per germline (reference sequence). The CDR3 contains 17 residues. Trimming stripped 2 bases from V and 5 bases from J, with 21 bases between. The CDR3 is CASSLNVGGTLRTEAFF. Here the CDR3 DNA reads TGTGCCAGCAGTTTAAACGTGGGCGGGACGCTGAGAACTGAAGCTTTCTTT.

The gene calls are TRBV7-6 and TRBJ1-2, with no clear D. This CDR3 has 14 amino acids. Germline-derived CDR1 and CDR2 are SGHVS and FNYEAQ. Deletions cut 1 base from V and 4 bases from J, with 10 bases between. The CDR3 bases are TGTGCCAGCAGCTTAGGGGAGGGTAGCTATGGCTACACCTTC. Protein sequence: CASSLGEGSYGYTF.

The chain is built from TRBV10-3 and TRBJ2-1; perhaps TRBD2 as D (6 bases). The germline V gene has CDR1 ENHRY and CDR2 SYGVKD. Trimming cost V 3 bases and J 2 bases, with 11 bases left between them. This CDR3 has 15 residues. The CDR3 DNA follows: TGTGCCATCAGTGACAGCGGGCCCGCCTACAATGAGCAGTTCTTC. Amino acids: CAISDSGPAYNEQFF.

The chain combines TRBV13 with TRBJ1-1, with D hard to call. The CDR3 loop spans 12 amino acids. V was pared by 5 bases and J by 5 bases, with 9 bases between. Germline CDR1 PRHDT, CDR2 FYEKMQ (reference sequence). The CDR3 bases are TGTGCCAGCAGCGCGGGGTTTACTGAAGCTTTCTTT. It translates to CASSAGFTEAFF.

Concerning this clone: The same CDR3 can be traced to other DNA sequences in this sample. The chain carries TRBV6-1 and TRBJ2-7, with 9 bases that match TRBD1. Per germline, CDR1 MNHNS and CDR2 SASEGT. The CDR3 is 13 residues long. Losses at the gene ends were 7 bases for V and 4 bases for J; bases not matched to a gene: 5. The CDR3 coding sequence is TGTGCCAGCACAGGGACAGGGTTATACGAGCAGTACTTC. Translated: CASTGTGLYEQYF.

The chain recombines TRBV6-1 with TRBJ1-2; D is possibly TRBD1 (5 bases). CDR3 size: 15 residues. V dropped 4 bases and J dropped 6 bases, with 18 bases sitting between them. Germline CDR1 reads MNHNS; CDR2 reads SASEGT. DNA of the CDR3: TGTGCCAGCAGTGGGACACTAACTTACCAGGATGGCTACACCTTC. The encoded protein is CASSGTLTYQDGYTF.

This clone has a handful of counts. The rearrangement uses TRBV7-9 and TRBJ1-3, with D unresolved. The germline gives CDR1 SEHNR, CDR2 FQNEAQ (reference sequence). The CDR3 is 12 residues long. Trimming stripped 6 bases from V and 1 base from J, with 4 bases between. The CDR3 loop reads CASRGSGNTIYF. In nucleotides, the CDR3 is TGTGCCAGCAGGGGATCTGGAAACACCATATATTTT. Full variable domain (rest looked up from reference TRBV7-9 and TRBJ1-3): DTGVSQNPRHKITKRGQNVTFRCDPISEHNRLYWYRQTLGQGPEFLTYFQNEAQLEKSRLLSDRFSAERPKGSFSTLEIQRTEQGDSAMYLCASRGSGNTIYFGEGSWLTVV.

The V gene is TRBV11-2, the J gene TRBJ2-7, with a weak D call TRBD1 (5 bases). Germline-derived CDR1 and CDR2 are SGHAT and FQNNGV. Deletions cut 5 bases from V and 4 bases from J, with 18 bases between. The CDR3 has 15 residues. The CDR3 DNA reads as TGTGCCAGCAGCCCTTGGCAGGGCCCTCTTTACGAGCAGTACTTC. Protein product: CASSPWQGPLYEQYF.

CDR3 amino acids: CAASGGHEQYF. The CDR3 bases are TGTGCCGCCTCGGGGGGGCACGAGCAGTACTTC. This rearrangement joins TRBV15 to TRBJ2-7; the match to TRBD2 covers 8 bases. V was pared by 11 bases and J by 5 bases, with 5 bases of the junction left unmatched. Looked up from germline, CDR1 is LNHNV and CDR2 is YYDKDF (reference sequence). The CDR3 contains 11 residues. Full variable domain (remainder filled in from reference TRBV15 and TRBJ2-7): DAMVIQNPRYQVTQFGKPVTLSCSQTLNHNVMYWYQQKSSQAPKLLFHYYDKDFNNEADTPDNFQSRRPNTSFCFLDIRSPGLGDTAMYLCAASGGHEQYFGPGTRLTVT.

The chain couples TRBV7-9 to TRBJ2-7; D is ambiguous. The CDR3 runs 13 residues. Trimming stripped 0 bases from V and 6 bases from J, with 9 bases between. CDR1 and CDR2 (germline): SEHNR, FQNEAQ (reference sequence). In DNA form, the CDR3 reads TGTGCCAGCAGCTTAGCCGGACCTTCCGAGCAGTACTTC. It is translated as CASSLAGPSEQYF. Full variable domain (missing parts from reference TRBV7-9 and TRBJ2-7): DTGVSQNPRHKITKRGQNVTFRCDPISEHNRLYWYRQTLGQGPEFLTYFQNEAQLEKSRLLSDRFSAERPKGSFSTLEIQRTEQGDSAMYLCASSLAGPSEQYFGPGTRLTVT.

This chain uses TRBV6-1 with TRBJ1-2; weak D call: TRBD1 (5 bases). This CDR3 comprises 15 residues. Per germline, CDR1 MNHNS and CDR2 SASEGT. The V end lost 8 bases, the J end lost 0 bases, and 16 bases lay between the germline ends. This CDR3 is CASCMRGLANYGYTF. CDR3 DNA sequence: TGTGCCAGCTGCATGAGGGGCCTAGCTAACTATGGCTACACCTTC.

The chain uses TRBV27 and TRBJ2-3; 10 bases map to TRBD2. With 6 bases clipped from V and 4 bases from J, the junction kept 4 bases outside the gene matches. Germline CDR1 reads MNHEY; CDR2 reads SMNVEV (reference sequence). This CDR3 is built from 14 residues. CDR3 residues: CASRASGSPDTQYF. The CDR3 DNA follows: TGTGCCAGCAGAGCTAGCGGGAGCCCAGATACGCAGTATTTT.

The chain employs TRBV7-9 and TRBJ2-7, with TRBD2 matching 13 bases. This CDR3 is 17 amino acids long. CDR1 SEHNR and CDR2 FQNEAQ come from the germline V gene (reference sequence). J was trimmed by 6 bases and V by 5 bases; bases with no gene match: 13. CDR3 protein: CASSPRVGGLAGAEQYF. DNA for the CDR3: TGTGCCAGCAGCCCCCGTGTGGGAGGACTAGCGGGAGCCGAGCAGTACTTC.

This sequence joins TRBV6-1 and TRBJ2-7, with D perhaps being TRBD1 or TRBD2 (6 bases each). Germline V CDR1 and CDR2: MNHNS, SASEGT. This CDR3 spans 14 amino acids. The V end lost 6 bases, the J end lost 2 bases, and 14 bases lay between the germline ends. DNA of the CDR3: TGTGCCAGCAGCTCGAGGGGGGCGGCCTACGAGCAGTACTTC. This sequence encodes CASSSRGAAYEQYF.

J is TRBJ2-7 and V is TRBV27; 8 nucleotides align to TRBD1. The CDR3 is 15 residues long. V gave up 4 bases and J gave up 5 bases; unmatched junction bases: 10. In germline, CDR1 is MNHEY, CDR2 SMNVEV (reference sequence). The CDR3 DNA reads TGTGCCAGCAGTTCCCGGGCAGGGGGCAGGGACGAGCAGTACTTC. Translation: CASSSRAGGRDEQYF.